This T cell receptor (beta chain) was documented in a study of somatic mutations in cytotoxic T cells in rheumatoid arthritis. Study details: Nearly 100% purity was obtained when some V beta antibody-stained T-cell populations were flow-sorted; these included V beta1+ cells sequenced for TCRB. Study findings and constraints: The authors did not adjust the slight TRBV07 underrepresentation in rheumatoid arthritis patients for multiple comparisons.

This clone was seen a few times. Its antigen is undetermined. The V gene lost 0 bases and the J gene lost 2 bases, with 5 bases spanning the gap. The CDR3 covers 13 residues. Germline lookup yields CDR1 SGHNT and CDR2 YYREEE (reference sequence). Data came from immunoSEQ multiplex PCR; TCRdb stores just in-frame clones and leaves some out. The sample carries about 26,000 clones, roughly 82% recorded once. Material for sequencing was CD8+ T cells sorted from blood. The genes are TRBV5-4 and TRBJ1-1; D remains unclear. The clonotype originates from a man over 45 in good health. The CDR3 sequence is CASSLAENTEAFF. Here the CDR3 DNA reads TGTGCCAGCAGCTTGGCCGAAAACACTGAAGCTTTCTTT. The variable domain in full, completed from reference TRBV5-4 and TRBJ1-1, reads ETGVTQSPTHLIKTRGQQVTLRCSSQSGHNTVSWYQQALGQGPQFIFQYYREEENGRGNFPPRFSGLQFPNYSSELNVNALELDDSALYLCASSLAENTEAFFGQGTRLTVV.